Shown below are 4 T cell receptor beta chains from a single sample sequenced in a study of blood T cell repertoires in COVID-19. Measured with immunoSEQ multiplex PCR; TCRdb has only the in-frame clones, and not every one. The sample has around 50,000 clones; around four fifths are singletons. The sequenced sample was PBMCs or T cells enriched from blood (not recorded which). The source is a woman aged 45 to 65 with acute COVID-19.

The chain has TRBV4-2 and TRBJ2-1, with TRBD2 matching 8 bases. The CDR3 loop spans 16 amino acids. J gave up 6 bases and V 4 bases, and 11 bases lay outside the gene matches. Looked up from germline, CDR1 is LGHNA and CDR2 is YNFKEQ. In DNA, the CDR3 is TGTGCCAGCAGCCGTTCTTCTAGCGGGCGAGGCAATGAGCAGTTCTTC. This sequence encodes CASSRSSSGRGNEQFF.

The chain links TRBV7-2 to TRBJ2-5; TRBD1 might be the D (5 bases). This CDR3 is 12 amino acids long. V was shortened by 1 base and J by 7 bases, with 7 bases between the two germline ends. The germline CDR1 and CDR2 sequences are SGHTA and FQGNSA. CDR3 nucleotide sequence: TGTGCCAGCAGCTTAGGTGACAGGACCCAGTACTTC. Its protein is CASSLGDRTQYF.

The rearrangement links TRBV6-2 or TRBV6-3 to TRBJ1-5; a possible D gene is TRBD1 (6 bases). Germline V gives CDR1 MNHEY, CDR2 SVGEGT. This CDR3 spans 16 amino acids. Trimming cost V 0 bases and J 6 bases, with 15 bases left between them. CDR3 loop: CASSYSYGGPSQPQHF. CDR3 bases: TGTGCCAGCAGTTACTCGTACGGGGGGCCCAGTCAGCCCCAGCATTTT.

V and J are TRBV20-1 and TRBJ2-5; D is ambiguous. The V end was cut by 3 bases, the J end by 5 bases, with 4 bases between. Germline CDR1 is DFQATT and CDR2 is SNEGSKA (reference sequence). The CDR3 loop spans 10 amino acids. CDR3 residues: CSASAETQYF. The CDR3 nucleotides are TGCAGTGCTAGTGCGGAGACCCAGTACTTC.